The next 25 T cell receptor beta chains were all read from a single sample in a study of T cell changes during pregnancy in multiple sclerosis. The protocol was immunoSEQ multiplex PCR, while the TCRdb copy is restricted to in-frame clones and leaves out a portion. The sample records around 44,000 clones, around 92% being singletons. Sequencing used peripheral blood. These receptors were taken from a female donor with multiple sclerosis, enrolled in a pregnancy study.

The chain uses TRBV4-2 and TRBJ1-1; D is uncertain. V gave up 1 base and J gave up 0 bases, with 6 bases separating them. Germline assignment: CDR1 LGHNA and CDR2 YNFKEQ. The CDR3 is made up of 14 amino acids. The CDR3 sequence: CASSQVEMNTEAFF. Here the CDR3 DNA reads TGTGCCAGCAGCCAAGTGGAGATGAACACTGAAGCTTTCTTT.

V usage is TRBV28 and J usage is TRBJ2-1, with 7 bases matching TRBD1. Germline loops: CDR1 MDHEN, CDR2 SYDVKM. The CDR3 is made up of 12 amino acids. The trim removed 10 bases at V and 12 bases at J, leaving 12 bases unmatched. In nucleotides, the CDR3 is TGTGCCACACAGGGGTCTTTTGGTGGGCAGTTCTTC. As protein: CATQGSFGGQFF. Together with reference TRBV28 and TRBJ2-1, the CDR3 gives the full variable domain: DVKVTQSSRYLVKRTGEKVFLECVQDMDHENMFWYRQDPGLGLRLIYFSYDVKMKEKGDIPEGYSVSREKKERFSLILESASTNQTSMYLCATQGSFGGQFFGPGTRLTVL.

The chain has TRBV27 and TRBJ1-1; 7 nucleotides match TRBD1. This CDR3 is built from 14 residues. Germline values: CDR1 MNHEY, CDR2 SMNVEV (reference sequence). The V gene end was trimmed by 5 bases and the J gene end by 8 bases; junction bases not matched to a gene: 11. CDR3 loop: CASSRGTVGLEAFF. As DNA, the CDR3 is TGTGCCAGCAGTAGGGGGACAGTGGGGCTGGAAGCTTTCTTT.

The chain employs TRBV28 and TRBJ1-3; no clear D gene. V was clipped by 5 bases and J by 5 bases, with 4 bases between them. The CDR3 contains 11 residues. Per germline, CDR1 MDHEN and CDR2 SYDVKM. The CDR3: CASSQRNTIYF. In nucleotides, the CDR3 is TGTGCCAGCAGTCAGCGAAACACCATATATTTT.

The chain uses TRBV5-1 and TRBJ2-7; no reliable D call. Germline lookup yields CDR1 SGHRS and CDR2 YFSETQ. Trimming stripped 4 bases from V and 5 bases from J, with 13 bases between. The CDR3 loop spans 13 amino acids. Here the CDR3 DNA reads TGCGCCAGCAGCCACACAGTATCCCACGAGCAGTACTTC. It translates to CASSHTVSHEQYF. Complete variable domain (other parts from reference TRBV5-1 and TRBJ2-7): KAGVTQTPRYLIKTRGQQVTLSCSPISGHRSVSWYQQTPGQGLQFLFEYFSETQRNKGNFPGRFSGRQFSNSRSEMNVSTLELGDSALYLCASSHTVSHEQYFGPGTRLTVT.

This chain uses TRBV11-2 with TRBJ2-1, with D possibly being TRBD1 (5 bases). The germline gives CDR1 SGHAT, CDR2 FQNNGV. CDR3 size: 11 residues. CDR3 in amino acids: CASGKYNEQFF. In DNA, the CDR3 is TGTGCATCAGGGAAATACAATGAGCAGTTCTTC.

The chain employs TRBV6-6 and TRBJ2-7; D possibly corresponds to TRBD1 (6 bases). Trimming stripped 5 bases from V and 2 bases from J, with 10 bases between. The CDR3 is 13 residues long. CDR1 is MNHNY, CDR2 SVGAGI, per germline (reference sequence). This chain's CDR3 is CASSEGHAYEQYF. The DNA for the CDR3 is TGTGCCAGCAGTGAGGGACACGCCTACGAGCAGTACTTC.

V is TRBV5-5 and J is TRBJ2-7; 10 bases are shared with TRBD2. Looked up from germline, CDR1 is SGHKS and CDR2 is YYEKEE (reference sequence). The CDR3 has 17 residues. The V gene end was trimmed by 3 bases and the J gene end by 7 bases; junction bases not matched to a gene: 16. CDR3 residues: CASSSLAGETIEGEQYF. Here the CDR3 DNA reads TGTGCCAGCAGCTCCCTAGCGGGAGAGACCATTGAGGGGGAGCAGTACTTC.

The chain uses TRBV5-1 and TRBJ2-7; D is perhaps TRBD2 (6 bases). CDR1 SGHRS and CDR2 YFSETQ come from the germline V gene. V was pared by 0 bases and J by 4 bases, with 8 bases between. The CDR3 consists of 13 residues. CDR3: CASSLGLEYEQYF. In nucleotides, the CDR3 is TGCGCCAGCAGCTTGGGACTAGAGTACGAGCAGTACTTC.

This rearrangement joins TRBV28 to TRBJ2-1, with 9 bases aligning to TRBD2. Trimming at V came to 6 bases and at J to 7 bases, leaving 10 bases not matched to a gene. Germline V gene lookup returns CDR1 MDHEN and CDR2 SYDVKM. The CDR3 runs to 15 residues. In DNA, the CDR3 is TGTGCCAGCAGCCCCAGCGGGAGGCGGGGGAATGAGCAGTTCTTC. Translation: CASSPSGRRGNEQFF.

The V call is TRBV11-2, the J call TRBJ1-5; D ambiguous. CDR3 length equals 13 residues. Germline loops: CDR1 SGHAT, CDR2 FQNNGV. V was shortened by 3 bases and J by 4 bases, with 7 bases between the two germline ends. CDR3 DNA sequence: TGTGCCAGCAGCTTCCTGGAAAATCAGCCCCAGCATTTT. Encoded protein: CASSFLENQPQHF.

This rearrangement joins TRBV4-3 to TRBJ2-3; 7 nucleotides match TRBD2. Germline V gives CDR1 LGHNA, CDR2 YSLEER. J was trimmed by 1 base and V by 0 bases; bases with no gene match: 7. The CDR3 spans 17 residues. In nucleotides, the CDR3 is TGCGCCAGCAGCCAAGATCAGGGCGGGAGTGGCACAGATACGCAGTATTTT. Its translation is CASSQDQGGSGTDTQYF.

The chain is built from TRBV2 and TRBJ2-1; TRBD2 agrees at 12 bases. Germline trimming cut 6 bases from V and 2 bases from J; bases unmatched to any gene: 5. Germline V lookup: CDR1 SNHLY, CDR2 FYNNEI. This CDR3 contains 16 residues. CDR3 sequence: CASRLAGGPPYNEQFF. The CDR3 DNA sequence: TGTGCCAGCAGGCTAGCGGGAGGGCCGCCCTACAATGAGCAGTTCTTC.

J is TRBJ2-4 and V is TRBV4-1, with no clear D. This CDR3 comprises 15 residues. V gave up 1 base and J gave up 3 bases, with 10 bases separating them. Germline V gives CDR1 MGHRA, CDR2 YSYEKL. CDR3 sequence (DNA): TGCGCCAGCAGCCAAGGGTTGTCCGGCAAAAACATTCAGTACTTC. This codes for CASSQGLSGKNIQYF.

The chain recombines TRBV5-1 with TRBJ1-1, with D perhaps TRBD1 (5 bases). The germline gives CDR1 SGHRS, CDR2 YFSETQ. The CDR3 is made up of 13 amino acids. V lost 3 bases and J lost 4, with 10 bases in between. The CDR3: CASSYQGITEAFF. CDR3 nucleotides: TGCGCCAGCAGCTACCAGGGTATCACTGAAGCTTTCTTT.

The rearrangement uses TRBV2 and TRBJ1-1; the D gene is possibly TRBD1 (6 bases). The CDR3 consists of 14 residues. Trimming took off 3 bases at V and 4 bases at J, with 12 bases between the two ends. Germline V gives CDR1 SNHLY, CDR2 FYNNEI. The CDR3 reads CASSDVQGLTEAFF. DNA for the CDR3: TGTGCCAGCAGTGACGTACAGGGCCTCACTGAAGCTTTCTTT.

In DNA, the CDR3 is TGTGCCATCAGTGAGTCGAGACAGGACACCGGGGAGCTGTTTTTT. Encoded protein: CAISESRQDTGELFF. This chain links TRBV10-3 with TRBJ2-2; TRBD1 is a possible D gene (6 bases). Trimming cost V 0 bases and J 3 bases, with 8 bases left between them. CDR3 length equals 15 residues. Germline values: CDR1 ENHRY, CDR2 SYGVKD.

The genes are TRBV5-6 and TRBJ2-3, with D unresolved. Germline lookup yields CDR1 SGHDT and CDR2 YYEEEE. Deletions cut 0 bases from V and 9 bases from J, with 14 bases between. CDR3 size: 14 residues. In DNA form, the CDR3 reads TGTGCCAGCAGCTTGGAACCAACTAATTGGACGCAGTATTTT. This gives the protein CASSLEPTNWTQYF.

The chain joins TRBV27 to TRBJ1-2; 7 nucleotides align to TRBD1. This CDR3 spans 13 amino acids. Losses at the gene ends were 6 bases for V and 6 bases for J; bases not matched to a gene: 7. CDR1 is MNHEY and CDR2 is SMNVEV in the germline V gene (reference sequence). As DNA, the CDR3 is TGTGCCAGCAGACTGACAGGGACGGATGGCTACACCTTC. This translates into CASRLTGTDGYTF.

V is TRBV7-2 and J is TRBJ2-3; TRBD2 is a possible D gene (6 bases). The germline V gene has CDR1 SGHTA and CDR2 FQGNSA. The germline V and J ends were trimmed by 2 bases and 2 bases, with 11 bases remaining between them. The CDR3 runs to 15 residues. The CDR3 reads CASSLSSGATDTQYF. The DNA of the CDR3 is TGTGCCAGCAGCTTAAGTTCGGGAGCCACAGATACGCAGTATTTT.

The chain joins TRBV11-2 to TRBJ1-4; D ambiguous. There are 13 residues in the CDR3. Germline V CDR1 and CDR2: SGHAT, FQNNGV. The germline V and J ends were trimmed by 2 bases and 6 bases, with 7 bases remaining between them. CDR3 residues: CASSLHSHEKLFF. The CDR3 bases are TGTGCCAGCAGCTTACACAGCCATGAAAAACTGTTTTTT.

The chain carries TRBV9 and TRBJ2-5, with TRBD2 matching 9 bases. This CDR3 has 15 amino acids. The J segment lost 4 bases and the V segment lost 4 bases, leaving 8 bases of the junction unmatched. The germline gives CDR1 SGDLS, CDR2 YYNGEE. This CDR3 reads CASSPYSGSTETQYF. The CDR3 DNA reads TGTGCCAGCAGCCCCTATAGCGGGAGTACAGAGACCCAGTACTTC.

This clone was recorded once. Compared with germline, one end of the junction differs, possibly owing to a read error. The V call is TRBV7-7, the J call TRBJ2-3, with D tentatively TRBD2 (6 bases). The CDR3 length is 14 residues. CDR1 is SSHAT, CDR2 FNYEAQ, per germline (reference sequence). CDR3 amino acids: CASSVGGKTDTQYF. The CDR3, as DNA: TGTGCTAGCAGCGTAGGCGGGAAGACAGATACGCAGTATTTT. The variable domain in full, completed from reference TRBV7-7 and TRBJ2-3, reads GAGVSQSPRYKVTKRGQDVTLRCDPISSHATLYWYQQALGQGPEFLTYFNYEAQPDKSGLPSDRFSAERPEGSISTLTIQRTEQRDSAMYRCASSVGGKTDTQYFGPGTRLTVL.

J is TRBJ2-5 and V is TRBV28; TRBD2 is a possible D gene (5 bases). From germline, CDR1 is MDHEN and CDR2 SYDVKM. Trimming took 6 bases from V and 5 from J, leaving 19 bases between them. There are 15 residues in the CDR3. The DNA for the CDR3 is TGTGCCAGCAGCGCGCGGACTGCCCAAATTGAGACCCAGTACTTC. It translates to CASSARTAQIETQYF.

V usage is TRBV11-2 and J usage is TRBJ2-1, with 10 positions matching TRBD1. V dropped 3 bases and J dropped 7; count of bases not matched to a gene: 6. This CDR3 region has 15 residues. Germline values: CDR1 SGHAT, CDR2 FQNNGV. The CDR3 spells CASSLVTGGSNEQFF. In DNA form, the CDR3 reads TGTGCCAGCAGCTTGGTGACAGGGGGCTCGAATGAGCAGTTCTTC.